A selection of T cell receptor beta chains follows, all from one sample in a study of blood T cell repertoires in COVID-19. The method was immunoSEQ multiplex PCR; TCRdb's version includes in-frame clones alone and lacks a portion of them. The sample contains about 160,000 clones, around 87% of which appear only once. The source material was peripheral blood. The receptors derive from a woman aged 70-85 years with COVID-19, enrolled during active disease. Both conserved end residues are part of each CDR3. A D gene is named only where the DNA matches it firmly. Clone sizes are given selectively: once, few, many, or a class where the clone is expanded.

J gene: TRBJ1-2; D gene: TRBD1; clone size: -; V gene: TRBV29-1; CDR3 protein: CSVDGQGGYGYTF; CDR3 DNA: TGCAGCGTGGACGGACAGGGAGGCTATGGCTACACCTTC
J gene: TRBJ1-1; D gene: -; clone size: -; V gene: TRBV19; CDR3 protein: CASSTPERGRTEAFF; CDR3 DNA: TGTGCCAGTAGTACCCCCGAGCGGGGGAGGACTGAAGCTTTCTTT
J gene: TRBJ1-2; D gene: TRBD1; clone size: -; V gene: TRBV30; CDR3 protein: CAWSDGTGNYGYTF; CDR3 DNA: TGTGCCTGGAGTGACGGGACAGGGAACTATGGCTACACCTTC
J gene: TRBJ1-3; D gene: -; clone size: -; V gene: TRBV6-6; CDR3 protein: CASSQQAFSGNTIYF; CDR3 DNA: TGTGCCAGTTCCCAACAGGCCTTCTCTGGAAACACCATATATTTT
J gene: TRBJ1-2; D gene: TRBD1; clone size: -; V gene: TRBV28; CDR3 protein: CAGGQGGYGYTF; CDR3 DNA: TGTGCCGGGGGACAGGGAGGCTATGGCTACACCTTC
J gene: TRBJ2-7; D gene: TRBD2; clone size: -; V gene: TRBV3-1/TRBV3-2; CDR3 protein: CASSQGTSLPYEQYF; CDR3 DNA: TGTGCCAGCAGCCAAGGGACTAGCCTTCCCTACGAGCAGTACTTC
J gene: TRBJ2-5; D gene: TRBD2; clone size: -; V gene: TRBV5-4; CDR3 protein: CASSSRAAGPFQETQYF; CDR3 DNA: TGTGCCAGCAGCTCCCGAGCAGCGGGGCCCTTCCAAGAGACCCAGTACTTC
J gene: TRBJ2-7; D gene: TRBD1; clone size: once; V gene: TRBV7-9; CDR3 protein: CASSSNGQGWGEQYF; CDR3 DNA: TGTGCCAGCAGCTCAAATGGACAGGGTTGGGGCGAGCAGTACTTC
J gene: TRBJ2-2; D gene: -; clone size: -; V gene: TRBV5-5; CDR3 protein: CASSLDQVMTGELFF; CDR3 DNA: TGTGCCAGCAGCTTGGACCAGGTTATGACCGGGGAGCTGTTTTTT
J gene: TRBJ2-7; D gene: -; clone size: once; V gene: TRBV4-1; CDR3 protein: CASSQGTAGIF; CDR3 DNA: TGCGCCAGCAGCCAGGGGACGGCGGGGATCTTC
J gene: TRBJ1-2; D gene: -; clone size: -; V gene: TRBV7-9; CDR3 protein: CASSLDGGAHRYGYTF; CDR3 DNA: TGTGCCAGCAGCTTAGACGGAGGGGCCCATCGATATGGCTACACCTTC
J gene: TRBJ1-1; D gene: -; clone size: few; V gene: TRBV7-9; CDR3 protein: CASSWDGSGGTEAFF; CDR3 DNA: TGTGCCAGCAGCTGGGACGGATCCGGGGGCACTGAAGCTTTCTTT
J gene: TRBJ2-5; D gene: TRBD2; clone size: -; V gene: TRBV15; CDR3 protein: CATDRGGQGYQETQYF; CDR3 DNA: TGTGCCACCGATCGGGGGGGCCAGGGGTACCAAGAGACCCAGTACTTC
J gene: TRBJ1-6; D gene: -; clone size: -; V gene: TRBV4-2; CDR3 protein: CASSQGGTSYNSPLHF; CDR3 DNA: TGTGCCAGCAGCCAAGGGGGCACCTCCTATAATTCACCCCTCCACTTT
J gene: TRBJ1-5; D gene: TRBD1; clone size: -; V gene: TRBV6-6; CDR3 protein: CASNIQGQGFGQPQHF; CDR3 DNA: TGTGCCAGCAATATACAGGGACAGGGATTTGGGCAGCCCCAGCATTTT
J gene: TRBJ2-7; D gene: -; clone size: -; V gene: TRBV7-3; CDR3 protein: CASSSQPSLGTSSYEQYF; CDR3 DNA: TGTGCCAGCAGCTCCCAACCATCCCTCGGGACTTCCTCCTACGAGCAGTACTTC
J gene: TRBJ1-6; D gene: -; clone size: once; V gene: TRBV30; CDR3 protein: CAWRVGGESPLHF; CDR3 DNA: TGTGCCTGGAGAGTCGGAGGGGAATCACCCCTCCACTTT
J gene: TRBJ1-2; D gene: -; clone size: -; V gene: TRBV28; CDR3 protein: CASGYRESYGYTF; CDR3 DNA: TGTGCCAGCGGCTACAGAGAGTCCTATGGCTACACCTTC
J gene: TRBJ2-5; D gene: TRBD1; clone size: -; V gene: TRBV6-5; CDR3 protein: CASSPTTGGGTQYF; CDR3 DNA: TGTGCCAGCAGTCCGACGACAGGGGGCGGGACCCAGTACTTC
J gene: TRBJ2-2; D gene: TRBD1; clone size: -; V gene: TRBV3-1/TRBV3-2; CDR3 protein: CASSRKGQTVNTGELFF; CDR3 DNA: TGTGCCAGCAGCCGGAAGGGACAGACAGTGAACACCGGGGAGCTGTTTTTT
J gene: TRBJ1-1; D gene: TRBD1; clone size: few; V gene: TRBV9; CDR3 protein: CASSAGQVGVSSTEAFF; CDR3 DNA: TGTGCCAGCAGCGCGGGACAGGTGGGCGTTTCTAGCACTGAAGCTTTCTTT
J gene: TRBJ2-1; D gene: -; clone size: -; V gene: TRBV11-2; CDR3 protein: CASIRPGRGDYNEQFF; CDR3 DNA: TGTGCCAGCATCAGACCGGGCAGGGGGGACTACAATGAGCAGTTCTTC
J gene: TRBJ1-6; D gene: TRBD1; clone size: once; V gene: TRBV2; CDR3 protein: CASGESTGQGGSPLHF; CDR3 DNA: TGTGCCAGCGGGGAGAGTACGGGACAGGGTGGTTCACCCCTCCACTTT
J gene: TRBJ2-1; D gene: TRBD2; clone size: -; V gene: TRBV28; CDR3 protein: CASSLSGRYNEQFF; CDR3 DNA: TGTGCCAGCAGTCTCTCCGGGAGGTACAATGAGCAGTTCTTC
J gene: TRBJ1-1; D gene: TRBD1; clone size: -; V gene: TRBV6-5; CDR3 protein: CASGQGATEAFF; CDR3 DNA: TGTGCCAGCGGACAGGGAGCGACTGAAGCTTTCTTT
J gene: TRBJ2-1; D gene: -; clone size: -; V gene: TRBV5-1; CDR3 protein: CASSYGQSANEQFF; CDR3 DNA: TGCGCCAGCAGCTACGGACAGTCGGCCAATGAGCAGTTCTTC
J gene: TRBJ1-6; D gene: -; clone size: -; V gene: TRBV30; CDR3 protein: CAWRERGARGSPLHF; CDR3 DNA: TGTGCCTGGAGGGAACGGGGGGCGCGCGGTTCACCCCTCCACTTT
J gene: TRBJ2-3; D gene: TRBD2; clone size: -; V gene: TRBV29-1; CDR3 protein: CSVVAGGQGTQYF; CDR3 DNA: TGCAGCGTTGTGGCGGGGGGGCAAGGTACGCAGTATTTT
J gene: TRBJ1-1; D gene: -; clone size: -; V gene: TRBV9; CDR3 protein: CASSNDPKVGDWNEAFF; CDR3 DNA: TGTGCCAGCAGCAATGATCCTAAGGTAGGGGATTGGAATGAAGCTTTCTTT
J gene: TRBJ1-4; D gene: -; clone size: -; V gene: TRBV30; CDR3 protein: CAWSVLRGEKLFF; CDR3 DNA: TGTGCCTGGAGTGTACTGAGAGGTGAAAAACTGTTTTTT
J gene: TRBJ1-3; D gene: -; clone size: -; V gene: TRBV7-9; CDR3 protein: CASSLNGAGNTIYF; CDR3 DNA: TGTGCCAGCAGCTTAAACGGGGCTGGAAACACCATATATTTT
J gene: TRBJ1-1; D gene: -; clone size: -; V gene: TRBV7-2; CDR3 protein: CASSTDRNTEAFF; CDR3 DNA: TGTGCCAGCAGCACGGACAGGAACACTGAAGCTTTCTTT
J gene: TRBJ2-1; D gene: TRBD2; clone size: -; V gene: TRBV5-1; CDR3 protein: CASSSRDYIYNEQFF; CDR3 DNA: TGCGCCAGCAGCTCGCGGGACTACATTTACAATGAGCAGTTCTTC
J gene: TRBJ2-3; D gene: TRBD2; clone size: -; V gene: TRBV5-1; CDR3 protein: CASSWGAGGPTDTQYF; CDR3 DNA: TGCGCCAGCAGCTGGGGAGCGGGGGGCCCCACAGATACGCAGTATTTT
J gene: TRBJ2-5; D gene: -; clone size: -; V gene: TRBV12-5; CDR3 protein: CASGTGLYLVTQYF; CDR3 DNA: TGTGCTAGTGGAACAGGGTTGTACCTGGTGACCCAGTACTTC
J gene: TRBJ1-2; D gene: -; clone size: -; V gene: TRBV3-1/TRBV3-2; CDR3 protein: CASSYGRGNYGYTF; CDR3 DNA: TGTGCCAGCAGCTACGGTCGGGGTAACTATGGCTACACCTTC
J gene: TRBJ2-3; D gene: -; clone size: -; V gene: TRBV30; CDR3 protein: CAWSSPNTQYF; CDR3 DNA: TGTGCCTGGAGTTCCCCAAATACGCAGTATTTT
J gene: TRBJ1-2; D gene: -; clone size: -; V gene: TRBV4-1; CDR3 protein: CASSQQGDYGYTF; CDR3 DNA: TGCGCCAGCAGCCAACAGGGTGACTATGGCTACACCTTC
J gene: TRBJ2-2; D gene: -; clone size: few; V gene: TRBV7-2; CDR3 protein: CASSVDRTGELFF; CDR3 DNA: TGTGCCAGCAGCGTTGACAGGACCGGGGAGCTGTTTTTT
J gene: TRBJ2-7; D gene: TRBD1; clone size: -; V gene: TRBV5-5; CDR3 protein: CASSLYRGYEQYF; CDR3 DNA: TGTGCCAGCAGCTTATACAGGGGCTACGAGCAGTACTTC
J gene: TRBJ1-6; D gene: TRBD1; clone size: -; V gene: TRBV3-1/TRBV3-2; CDR3 protein: CASSPTPGQGVSPLHF; CDR3 DNA: TGTGCCAGCAGCCCAACGCCGGGACAGGGGGTGTCACCCCTCCACTTT
J gene: TRBJ1-1; D gene: -; clone size: once; V gene: TRBV7-9; CDR3 protein: CASSLRQGREAFF; CDR3 DNA: TGTGCCAGCAGCTTGAGGCAGGGCCGTGAAGCTTTCTTT
J gene: TRBJ1-3; D gene: -; clone size: -; V gene: TRBV28; CDR3 protein: CASSLGTHGNTIYF; CDR3 DNA: TGTGCCAGCAGTCTAGGGACTCACGGAAACACCATATATTTT
J gene: TRBJ2-7; D gene: -; clone size: -; V gene: TRBV2; CDR3 protein: CASSVRRVSDEQYF; CDR3 DNA: TGTGCCAGCAGTGTACGGAGAGTATCGGACGAGCAGTACTTC
J gene: TRBJ2-3; D gene: TRBD1; clone size: -; V gene: TRBV6-5; CDR3 protein: CASSLRTGRDTQYF; CDR3 DNA: TGTGCCAGCAGTCTCAGGACAGGGAGGGATACGCAGTATTTT
J gene: TRBJ1-5; D gene: TRBD1; clone size: -; V gene: TRBV28; CDR3 protein: CASWDRGPNQPQHF; CDR3 DNA: TGTGCCAGTTGGGACAGGGGGCCCAATCAGCCCCAGCATTTT
J gene: TRBJ2-1; D gene: -; clone size: -; V gene: TRBV19; CDR3 protein: CASSIGGSQYEQFF; CDR3 DNA: TGTGCCAGTAGTATAGGGGGCAGCCAGTATGAGCAGTTCTTC
J gene: TRBJ2-6; D gene: -; clone size: -; V gene: TRBV4-1; CDR3 protein: CASSQAVGTGANVLTF; CDR3 DNA: TGCGCCAGCAGCCAAGCGGTGGGCACTGGGGCCAACGTCCTGACTTTC
J gene: TRBJ1-4; D gene: -; clone size: -; V gene: TRBV7-9; CDR3 protein: CASSNRDQKLFF; CDR3 DNA: TGTGCCAGCAGCAACAGGGATCAAAAACTGTTTTTT
J gene: TRBJ2-3; D gene: TRBD1; clone size: -; V gene: TRBV11-3; CDR3 protein: CASSSGGDTQYF; CDR3 DNA: TGTGCCAGCAGCTCAGGGGGAGATACGCAGTATTTT
J gene: TRBJ2-3; D gene: -; clone size: once; V gene: TRBV4-2; CDR3 protein: CASSQAGGGTDTQYF; CDR3 DNA: TGTGCCAGCAGCCAAGCGGGGGGCGGGACAGATACGCAGTATTTT